This record looks at one T cell receptor beta chain sequence and its context. The antigen is undetermined. This specimen comes from a study of T cells after yellow fever vaccination. Across the whole study: When fractions had low cell numbers, they were prepared with SMART-Seq v4 Ultra Low Input.

General study findings and limits: From the bulk population, abundant clonotypes could contaminate and appear within FACS-sorted repertoires. Clones from primary vaccination mostly reappeared after the booster (over 95% CD4, over 85% CD8).

One entry per CDR3 protein results from TCRdb running MiXCR on the 5' RACE reads. Seen here are 300,000 or so distinct CDR3 sequences, around 13% observed once, and the top ten hold around 0.49%. The CDR3 totals 14 residues. Per germline, CDR1 MNHEY and CDR2 SVGEGT. Trimming removed 5 bases from V and 4 bases from J, with 14 bases in between. The sequenced sample was CD4+ T cells sorted from PBMCs, obtained 45 days after the yellow fever booster vaccination. The chain is built from TRBV6-2 or TRBV6-3 and TRBJ1-2; D gene ambiguous. The receptor was isolated from a man aged 25 to 40 who received the YFV17D yellow fever vaccine. The CDR3 nucleotides read TGTGCCAGCAGTACCCCGGAGAGGATCTATGGCTACACCTTC. This sequence encodes CASSTPERIYGYTF.